Listed here are 9 T cell receptor beta chains from one sample, sequenced in a study of cytomegalovirus exposure and HLA in healthy donors. The PCR used 60 Vbeta and 13 Jbeta primers. Assay used: immunoSEQ multiplex PCR; TCRdb lists only in-frame clones, some missing. The data show approximately 150,000 clones, with 75% seen just once and approximately 10% held by the top ten. Sequenced input: PBMCs. Every receptor here comes from a young man in good health and CMV-seropositive.

The chain links TRBV27 to TRBJ1-1; D gene unclear. The V end was cut by 3 bases, the J end by 1 base, with 6 bases between. The CDR3 runs to 13 residues. Germline V CDR1 and CDR2: MNHEY, SMNVEV (reference sequence). Written as DNA, the CDR3 is TGTGCCAGCAGTTTCTTGGCGAACACTGAAGCTTTCTTT. Protein product: CASSFLANTEAFF.

The chain employs TRBV6-5 and TRBJ1-1, with 12 bases lining up with TRBD1. With 5 bases clipped from V and 11 bases from J, the junction kept 6 bases outside the gene matches. Germline V gene lookup returns CDR1 MNHEY and CDR2 SVGAGI. There are 13 residues in the CDR3. CDR3 DNA: TGTGCCAGCAGTGGGGACAGGGGGCGATCGGCTTTCTTT. Amino acid sequence: CASSGDRGRSAFF.

This clone showed up just a few times. The chain carries TRBV5-1 and TRBJ2-1; tentative D call: TRBD2 (5 bases). V lost 5 bases to trimming and J lost 1 base, with 10 bases between them. Germline CDR1 reads SGHRS; CDR2 reads YFSETQ. This CDR3 region has 14 residues. The CDR3 loop is CASSRGQSYNEQFF. The DNA of the CDR3 is TGCGCCAGCAGTCGCGGGCAATCCTACAATGAGCAGTTCTTC.

The V gene is TRBV29-1, the J gene TRBJ2-3; D is unclear. The CDR3 contains 14 residues. CDR1 SQVTM and CDR2 ANQGSEA come from the germline V gene. Between the trimmed V and J ends, which lost 0 bases and 2 bases, there was a span of 9 bases. In nucleotides, the CDR3 is TGCAGCGTTGAAGAGAACAGAGCCACAGATACGCAGTATTTT. It encodes CSVEENRATDTQYF.

The chain recombines TRBV10-3 with TRBJ1-1, with D maybe TRBD1 (6 bases). Germline assignment: CDR1 ENHRY and CDR2 SYGVKD. V lost 4 bases to trimming and J lost 4 bases, with 25 bases between them. The CDR3 extends over 18 amino acids. For the CDR3, the DNA is TGTGCCATCAGTGTAAGTTGGGTCAGGGGCATGGTTGGCACTGAAGCTTTCTTT. Protein sequence: CAISVSWVRGMVGTEAFF.

This chain links TRBV19 with TRBJ2-2, with TRBD1 matching over 10 bases. V shed 6 bases, J shed 3 bases, and the junction held 10 bases outside the gene matches. Germline values: CDR1 LNHDA, CDR2 SQIVND (reference sequence). The CDR3 has 17 amino acids. The CDR3 bases are TGTGCCAGTAGGAACTTGACAGGGGGCGTTTACACCGGGGAGCTGTTTTTT. Translated, it gives CASRNLTGGVYTGELFF. Drawing the rest from reference TRBV19 and TRBJ2-2, the complete variable domain is DGGITQSPKYLFRKEGQNVTLSCEQNLNHDAMYWYRQDPGQGLRLIYYSQIVNDFQKGDIAEGYSVSREKKESFPLTVTSAQKNPTAFYLCASRNLTGGVYTGELFFGEGSRLTVL.

The chain combines TRBV19 with TRBJ2-7; 9 nucleotides match TRBD1. The V gene's germline CDR1 is LNHDA and CDR2 SQIVND (reference sequence). V shed 5 bases, J shed 4 bases, and the junction held 6 bases outside the gene matches. This CDR3 has 14 amino acids. CDR3 residues: CASSVDRGSYEQYF. DNA for the CDR3: TGTGCCAGTAGTGTCGACAGGGGGAGTTACGAGCAGTACTTC. Drawing the rest from reference TRBV19 and TRBJ2-7, the complete variable domain is DGGITQSPKYLFRKEGQNVTLSCEQNLNHDAMYWYRQDPGQGLRLIYYSQIVNDFQKGDIAEGYSVSREKKESFPLTVTSAQKNPTAFYLCASSVDRGSYEQYFGPGTRLTVT.

The genes are TRBV28 and TRBJ1-1; D gene uncertain. Per germline, CDR1 MDHEN and CDR2 SYDVKM. CDR3 length: 15 amino acids. Trimming left V 6 bases short and J 4 bases short, with 18 bases between. In DNA form, the CDR3 reads TGTGCCAGCAGCCACAAGAAGGCCACGGGCACTGAAGCTTTCTTT. This gives the protein CASSHKKATGTEAFF.

The chain links TRBV29-1 to TRBJ2-7; maybe TRBD1 (6 bases). Trimming removed 6 bases from V and 2 bases from J, with 20 bases in between. Per germline, CDR1 SQVTM and CDR2 ANQGSEA. The CDR3 extends over 15 amino acids. CDR3 DNA sequence: TGCAGCGTCGGCCTCCGGGACACCTATCCCTACGAGCAGTACTTC. As protein: CSVGLRDTYPYEQYF.